This TCR beta chain emerged from a study of glioma-infiltrating T cells. Study outcomes and limitations: Tissue and blood shared very few CDR3 sequences.

This clonotype was counted only a few times. Its antigen is still unknown. V lost 2 bases to trimming and J lost 2 bases, with 12 bases between them. The CDR3 has 15 amino acids. Germline loops: CDR1 SNHLY, CDR2 FYNNEI. The iRepertoire nested amplicon-rescue multiplex PCR amplified TCR alpha and beta CDR3s from RNA. TCRdb re-called the multiplex PCR reads with MiXCR, one entry per CDR3 protein. This sample has about 140,000 distinct CDR3 sequences; 39% occur once, and the top ten carry about a fifth. The TCR sequence derives from a human donor with low-grade glioma or glioblastoma, undergoing nonglioma brain surgery, or in good health (not recorded which). The rearrangement joins TRBV2 to TRBJ1-1; possibly TRBD1 for D (5 bases). Sample: glioma tissue, nonneoplastic brain tissue, or PBMCs (not recorded which). The CDR3: CASSERGRGNTEAFF. CDR3 DNA sequence: TGTGCCAGCAGTGAAAGAGGGAGGGGAAACACTGAAGCTTTCTTT.